This T cell receptor (beta chain) was observed in a study of blood T cell repertoires in COVID-19. In the study overall: The origin of the acute and convalescent COVID-19 samples was the United States, Italy and Spain. PBMCs, B-cell-depleted T cells, or T cells were the source of the cDNA or gDNA that made up the material.

The CDR3 loop spans 16 amino acids. Trimming cost V 2 bases and J 1 base; bases outside gene matches: 6. Germline V gives CDR1 SGDLS, CDR2 YYNGEE. Produced via immunoSEQ multiplex PCR; TCRdb's table is partial and in-frame only. The data show about 61,000 clones, roughly 90% seen once. Sample: peripheral blood. The V gene is TRBV9, the J gene TRBJ2-5, with 9 bases aligning to TRBD2. The source is a woman between 50 and 59 years old with active or convalescent COVID-19. CDR3 DNA sequence: TGTGCCAGCAGCGTTTCTAGCGGGAATTCCCAAGAGACCCAGTACTTC. Its translation: CASSVSSGNSQETQYF.